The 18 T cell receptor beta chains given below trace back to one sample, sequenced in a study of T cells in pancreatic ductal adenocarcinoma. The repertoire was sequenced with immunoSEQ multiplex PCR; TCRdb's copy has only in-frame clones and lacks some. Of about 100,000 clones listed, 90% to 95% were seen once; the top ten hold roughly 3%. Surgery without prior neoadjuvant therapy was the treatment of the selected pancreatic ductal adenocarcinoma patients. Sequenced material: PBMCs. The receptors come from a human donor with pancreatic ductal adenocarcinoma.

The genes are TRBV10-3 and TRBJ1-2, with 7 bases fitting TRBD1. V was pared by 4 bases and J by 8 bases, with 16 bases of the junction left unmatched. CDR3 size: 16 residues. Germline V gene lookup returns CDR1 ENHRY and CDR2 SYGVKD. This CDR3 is CAISGTPEQTGSGYTF. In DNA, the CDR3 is TGTGCCATCAGTGGCACCCCAGAGCAGACAGGGAGCGGCTACACCTTC.

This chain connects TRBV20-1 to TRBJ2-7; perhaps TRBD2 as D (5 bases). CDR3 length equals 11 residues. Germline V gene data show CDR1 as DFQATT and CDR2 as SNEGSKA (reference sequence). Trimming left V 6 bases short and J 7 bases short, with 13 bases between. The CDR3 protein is CSAPGSGEQYF. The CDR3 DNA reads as TGCAGTGCCCCGGGGTCGGGGGAGCAGTACTTC.

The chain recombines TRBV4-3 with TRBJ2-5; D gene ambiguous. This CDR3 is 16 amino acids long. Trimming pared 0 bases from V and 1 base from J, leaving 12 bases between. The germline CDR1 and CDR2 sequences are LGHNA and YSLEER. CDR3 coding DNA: TGCGCCAGCAGCCAAGATCTGACTCGCTTCCAAGAGACCCAGTACTTC. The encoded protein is CASSQDLTRFQETQYF.

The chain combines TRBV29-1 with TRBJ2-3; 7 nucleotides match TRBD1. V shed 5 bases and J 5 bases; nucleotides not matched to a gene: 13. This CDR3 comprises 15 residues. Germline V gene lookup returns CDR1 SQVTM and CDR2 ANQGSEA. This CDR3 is CSVPLPGTAEDTQYF. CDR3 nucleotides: TGCAGCGTTCCGTTACCCGGGACAGCCGAAGATACGCAGTATTTT.

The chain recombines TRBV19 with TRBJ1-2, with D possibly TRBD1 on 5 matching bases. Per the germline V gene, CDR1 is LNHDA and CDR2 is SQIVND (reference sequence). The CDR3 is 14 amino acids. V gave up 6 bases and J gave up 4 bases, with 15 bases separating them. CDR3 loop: CASRADVGGYGYTF. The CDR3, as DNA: TGTGCCAGTAGAGCTGATGTCGGGGGCTATGGCTACACCTTC.

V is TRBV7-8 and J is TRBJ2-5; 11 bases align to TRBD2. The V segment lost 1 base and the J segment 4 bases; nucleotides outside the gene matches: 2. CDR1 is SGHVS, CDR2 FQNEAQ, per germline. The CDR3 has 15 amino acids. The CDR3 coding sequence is TGTGCCAGCAGCTTAGTTCTAGCGGGAGGAGAGACCCAGTACTTC. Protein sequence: CASSLVLAGGETQYF. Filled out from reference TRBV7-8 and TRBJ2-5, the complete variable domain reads GAGVSQSPRYKVAKRGQDVALRCDPISGHVSLFWYQQALGQGPEFLTYFQNEAQLDKSGLPSDRFFAERPEGSVSTLKIQRTQQEDSAVYLCASSLVLAGGETQYFGPGTRLLVL.

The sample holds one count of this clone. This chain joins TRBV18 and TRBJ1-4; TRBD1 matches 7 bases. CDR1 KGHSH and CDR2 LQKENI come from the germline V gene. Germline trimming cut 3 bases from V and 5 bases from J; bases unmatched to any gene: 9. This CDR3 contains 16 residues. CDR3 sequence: CASSPGGRTGNEKLFF. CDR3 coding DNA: TGTGCCAGCTCACCCGGCGGACGGACAGGAAATGAAAAACTGTTTTTT.

CDR3 nucleotide sequence: TGTGCCAGCTCACCACCCCCGGGGGGCGGTGAGCAGTTCTTC. Its protein product is CASSPPPGGGEQFF. This sequence joins TRBV18 and TRBJ2-1, with D perhaps TRBD2 (7 bases). There are 14 residues in the CDR3. The ends were cut back, 0 bases at V and 9 bases at J, with 12 bases in the middle. Per germline, CDR1 KGHSH and CDR2 LQKENI.

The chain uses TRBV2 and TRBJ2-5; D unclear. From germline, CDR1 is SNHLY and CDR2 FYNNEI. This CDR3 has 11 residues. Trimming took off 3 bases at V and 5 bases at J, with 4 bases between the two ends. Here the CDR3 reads CASSEEETQYF. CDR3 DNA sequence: TGTGCCAGCAGTGAGGAGGAGACCCAGTACTTC. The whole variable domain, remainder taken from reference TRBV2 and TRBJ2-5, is EPEVTQTPSHQVTQMGQEVILRCVPISNHLYFYWYRQILGQKVEFLVSFYNNEISEKSEIFDDQFSVERPDGSNFTLKIRSTKLEDSAMYFCASSEEETQYFGPGTRLLVL.

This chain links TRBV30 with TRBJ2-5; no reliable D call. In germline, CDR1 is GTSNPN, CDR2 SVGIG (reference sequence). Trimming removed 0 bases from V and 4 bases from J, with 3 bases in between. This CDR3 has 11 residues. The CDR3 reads CAWSVLETQYF. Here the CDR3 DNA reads TGTGCCTGGAGTGTACTAGAGACCCAGTACTTC.

In DNA form, the CDR3 reads TGTGCCAGCAGCCAAGGCCTCGGGGGGCAGTACTTC. It codes for CASSQGLGGQYF. The rearrangement links TRBV2 to TRBJ2-7; D possibly corresponds to TRBD2 (6 bases). The CDR3 is 12 residues long. CDR1 is SNHLY, CDR2 FYNNEI, per germline. V was cut by 6 bases and J by 9 bases, with 15 bases left in between.

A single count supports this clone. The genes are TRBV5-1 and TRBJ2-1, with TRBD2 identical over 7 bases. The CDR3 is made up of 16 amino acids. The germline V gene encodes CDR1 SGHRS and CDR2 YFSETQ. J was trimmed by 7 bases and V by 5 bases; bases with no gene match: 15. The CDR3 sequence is CASSRLATGGGNEQFF. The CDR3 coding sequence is TGCGCCAGCAGTCGACTAGCAACGGGAGGTGGGAATGAGCAGTTCTTC.

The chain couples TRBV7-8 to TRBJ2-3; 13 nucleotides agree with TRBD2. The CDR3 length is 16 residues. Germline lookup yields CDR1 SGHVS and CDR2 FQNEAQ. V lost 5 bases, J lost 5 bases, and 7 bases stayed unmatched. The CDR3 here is CASSLWTSGSKDTQYF. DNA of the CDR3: TGTGCCAGCAGCCTCTGGACTAGCGGGAGTAAAGATACGCAGTATTTT.

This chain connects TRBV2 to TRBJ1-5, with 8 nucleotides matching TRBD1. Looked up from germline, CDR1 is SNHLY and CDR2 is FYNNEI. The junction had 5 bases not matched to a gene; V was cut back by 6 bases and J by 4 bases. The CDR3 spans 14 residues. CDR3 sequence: CASRQGETNQPQHF. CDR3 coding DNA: TGTGCCAGCAGACAGGGGGAGACAAATCAGCCCCAGCATTTT.

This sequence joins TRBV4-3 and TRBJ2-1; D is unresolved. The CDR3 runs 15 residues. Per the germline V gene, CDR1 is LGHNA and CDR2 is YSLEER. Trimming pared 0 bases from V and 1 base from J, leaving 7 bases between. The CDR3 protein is CASSQDRSSYNEQFF. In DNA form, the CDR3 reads TGCGCCAGCAGCCAAGATAGAAGTTCCTACAATGAGCAGTTCTTC.

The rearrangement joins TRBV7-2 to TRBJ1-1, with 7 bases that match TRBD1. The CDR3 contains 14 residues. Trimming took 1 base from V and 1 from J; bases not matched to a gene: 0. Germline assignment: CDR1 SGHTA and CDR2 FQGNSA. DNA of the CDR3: TGTGCCAGCAGCTTAGGACAGGGGAACACTGAAGCTTTCTTT. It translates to CASSLGQGNTEAFF.

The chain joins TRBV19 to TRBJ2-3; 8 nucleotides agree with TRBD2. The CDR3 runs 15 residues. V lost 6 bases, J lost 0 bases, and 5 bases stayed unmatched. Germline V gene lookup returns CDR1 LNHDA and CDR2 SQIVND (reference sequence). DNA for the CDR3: TGTGCCAGTAGGGATAGCGGGACCAGCACAGATACGCAGTATTTT. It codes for CASRDSGTSTDTQYF.

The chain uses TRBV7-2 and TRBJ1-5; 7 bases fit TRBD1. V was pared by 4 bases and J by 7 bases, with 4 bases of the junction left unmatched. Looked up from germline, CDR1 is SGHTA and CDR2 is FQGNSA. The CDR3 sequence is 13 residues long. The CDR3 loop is CASSYTGAQPQHF. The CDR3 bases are TGTGCCAGCAGCTATACAGGGGCCCAGCCCCAGCATTTT.